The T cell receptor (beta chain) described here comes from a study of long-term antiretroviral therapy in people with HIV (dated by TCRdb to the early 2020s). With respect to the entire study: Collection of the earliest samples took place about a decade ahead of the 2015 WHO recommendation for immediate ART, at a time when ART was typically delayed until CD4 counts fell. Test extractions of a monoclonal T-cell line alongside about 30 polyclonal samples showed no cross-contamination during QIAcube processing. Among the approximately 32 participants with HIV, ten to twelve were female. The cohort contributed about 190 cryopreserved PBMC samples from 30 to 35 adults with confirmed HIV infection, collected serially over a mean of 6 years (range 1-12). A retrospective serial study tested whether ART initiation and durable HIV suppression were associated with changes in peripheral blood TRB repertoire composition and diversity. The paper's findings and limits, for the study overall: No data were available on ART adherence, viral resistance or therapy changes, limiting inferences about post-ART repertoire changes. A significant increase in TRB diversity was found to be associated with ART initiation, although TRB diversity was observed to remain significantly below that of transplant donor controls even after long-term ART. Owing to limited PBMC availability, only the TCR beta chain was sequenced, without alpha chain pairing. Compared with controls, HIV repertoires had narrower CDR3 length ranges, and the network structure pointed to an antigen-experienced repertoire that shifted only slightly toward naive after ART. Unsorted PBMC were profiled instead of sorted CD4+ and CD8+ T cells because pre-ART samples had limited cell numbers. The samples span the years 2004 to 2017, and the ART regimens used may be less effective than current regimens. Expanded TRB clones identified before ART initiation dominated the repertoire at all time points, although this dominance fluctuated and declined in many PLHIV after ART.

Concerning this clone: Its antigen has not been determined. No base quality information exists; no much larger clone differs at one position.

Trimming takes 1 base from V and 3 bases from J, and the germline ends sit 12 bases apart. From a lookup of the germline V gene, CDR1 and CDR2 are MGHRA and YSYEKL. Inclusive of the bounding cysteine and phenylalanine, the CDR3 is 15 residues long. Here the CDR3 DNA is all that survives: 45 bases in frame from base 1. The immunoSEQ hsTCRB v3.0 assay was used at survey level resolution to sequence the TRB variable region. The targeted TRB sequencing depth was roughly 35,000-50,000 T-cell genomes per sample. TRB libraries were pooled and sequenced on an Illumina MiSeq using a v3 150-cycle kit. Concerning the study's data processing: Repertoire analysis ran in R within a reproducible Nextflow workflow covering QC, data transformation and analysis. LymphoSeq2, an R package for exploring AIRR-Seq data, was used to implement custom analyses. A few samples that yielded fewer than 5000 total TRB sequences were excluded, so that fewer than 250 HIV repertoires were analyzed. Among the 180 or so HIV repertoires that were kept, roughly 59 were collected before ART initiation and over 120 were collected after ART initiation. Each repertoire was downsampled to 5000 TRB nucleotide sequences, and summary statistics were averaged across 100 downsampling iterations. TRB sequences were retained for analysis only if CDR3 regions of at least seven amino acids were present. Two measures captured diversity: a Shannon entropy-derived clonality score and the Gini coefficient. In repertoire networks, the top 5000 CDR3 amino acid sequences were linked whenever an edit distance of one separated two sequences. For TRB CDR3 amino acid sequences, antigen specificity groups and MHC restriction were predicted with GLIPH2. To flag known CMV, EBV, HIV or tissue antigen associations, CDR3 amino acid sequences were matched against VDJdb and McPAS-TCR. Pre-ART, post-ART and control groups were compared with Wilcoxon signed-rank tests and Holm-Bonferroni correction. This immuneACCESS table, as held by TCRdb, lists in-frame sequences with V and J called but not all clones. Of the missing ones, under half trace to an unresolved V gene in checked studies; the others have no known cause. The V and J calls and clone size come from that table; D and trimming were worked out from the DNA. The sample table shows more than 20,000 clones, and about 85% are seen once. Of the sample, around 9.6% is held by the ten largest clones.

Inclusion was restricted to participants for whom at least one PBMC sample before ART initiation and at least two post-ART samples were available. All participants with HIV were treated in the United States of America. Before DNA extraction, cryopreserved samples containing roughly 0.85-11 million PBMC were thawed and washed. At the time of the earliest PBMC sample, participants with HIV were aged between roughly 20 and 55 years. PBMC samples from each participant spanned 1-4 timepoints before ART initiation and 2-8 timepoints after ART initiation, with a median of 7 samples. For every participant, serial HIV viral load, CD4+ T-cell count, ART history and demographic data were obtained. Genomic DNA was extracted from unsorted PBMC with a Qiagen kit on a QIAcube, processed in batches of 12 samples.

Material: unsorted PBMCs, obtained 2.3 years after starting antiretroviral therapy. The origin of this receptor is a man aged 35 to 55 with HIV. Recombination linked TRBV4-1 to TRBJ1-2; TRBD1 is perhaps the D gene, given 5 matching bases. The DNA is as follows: TGCGCCAGCAGCCAAGGTGCAGGGCGATACTATGGCTACACCTTC. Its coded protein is CASSQGAGRYYGYTF.